What follows are 13 T cell receptor beta chains derived from one specimen sequenced in a study of early stage breast cancer tumors. Assay: immunoSEQ multiplex PCR; the TCRdb copy retains only in-frame clones and omits some. The data show approximately 33,000 clones, almost 75% seen once. Sequences were obtained from blood. Receptors originate from a person aged 40 to 50 with breast cancer.

This chain links TRBV27 with TRBJ1-2; 11 bases match TRBD1. With 5 bases clipped from V and 5 bases from J, the junction kept 4 bases outside the gene matches. Germline lookup yields CDR1 MNHEY and CDR2 SMNVEV (reference sequence). The length of the CDR3 is 14 residues. CDR3 bases: TGTGCCAGCAGTCGGACAGGGGGCGTATATGGCTACACCTTC. Translated, it gives CASSRTGGVYGYTF.

The rearrangement joins TRBV2 to TRBJ1-4; tentative D call: TRBD1 (5 bases). The CDR3 spans 13 residues. CDR1 is SNHLY, CDR2 FYNNEI, per germline. Trimming removed 4 bases at V and 4 bases at J, with 7 bases between. CDR3 in DNA: TGTGCCAGCAGTGGACAGCTTAATGAAAAACTGTTTTTT. Its translation: CASSGQLNEKLFF.

This sequence joins TRBV19 and TRBJ2-5; no clear D gene. The germline V and J ends were trimmed by 3 bases and 2 bases, with 7 bases remaining between them. Germline assignment: CDR1 LNHDA and CDR2 SQIVND (reference sequence). This CDR3 is 13 amino acids long. CDR3 sequence: CASSIAGQETQYF. In DNA form, the CDR3 reads TGTGCCAGTAGTATTGCCGGACAAGAGACCCAGTACTTC.

This sequence joins TRBV4-3 and TRBJ2-1; unclear D gene. The germline gives CDR1 LGHNA, CDR2 YSLEER. This CDR3 is 13 amino acids long. The germline V and J ends were trimmed by 1 base and 7 bases, with 8 bases remaining between them. The CDR3 sequence: CASSQGGVNEQFF. The CDR3 region has the DNA TGCGCCAGCAGCCAAGGGGGTGTTAATGAGCAGTTCTTC.

The chain joins TRBV18 to TRBJ1-1, with D possibly being TRBD1 (5 bases). V gave up 1 base and J gave up 1 base, with 10 bases separating them. Germline-derived CDR1 and CDR2 are KGHSH and LQKENI. The CDR3 runs 15 residues. CDR3 in DNA: TGTGCCAGCTCACCACTTTCAGGGCCGAACACTGAAGCTTTCTTT. Translation: CASSPLSGPNTEAFF.

This clone has only one observation. V usage is TRBV2 and J usage is TRBJ2-3, with TRBD2 identical over 13 bases. Trimming at V came to 7 bases and at J to 6 bases, leaving 13 bases not matched to a gene. This CDR3 has 17 residues. Germline values: CDR1 SNHLY, CDR2 FYNNEI. CDR3 in amino acids: CASTPGLAGASVDTQYF. In DNA, the CDR3 is TGTGCCAGCACCCCTGGACTAGCGGGAGCCTCTGTCGATACGCAGTATTTT.

The rearrangement joins TRBV5-6 to TRBJ2-1; 14 bases map to TRBD2. Unmatched junction bases numbered 13, after V lost 4 bases and J lost 10 bases. Germline V gene sequence: CDR1 SGHDT, CDR2 YYEEEE. The CDR3 is 17 residues long. Written as DNA, the CDR3 is TGTGCCAGCAGCGGATCTGCGGGACTAGCGGGAGCTAAAGAGCAGTTCTTC. Residues: CASSGSAGLAGAKEQFF.

The V call is TRBV29-1, the J call TRBJ1-2, with 10 bases that match TRBD1. CDR1 is SQVTM, CDR2 ANQGSEA, per germline. V trimming: 5 bases; J trimming: 7 bases; junction bases outside the gene matches: 4. The CDR3 extends over 12 amino acids. The CDR3 protein is CSVMTGGSGYTF. CDR3 nucleotides: TGCAGCGTTATGACAGGGGGCAGTGGCTACACCTTC.

The chain employs TRBV5-4 and TRBJ2-5; the D call may be TRBD1 or TRBD2 (5 bases each). The ends were cut back, 4 bases at V and 8 bases at J, with 15 bases in the middle. This CDR3 is 13 amino acids long. CDR1 SGHNT and CDR2 YYREEE come from the germline V gene (reference sequence). The CDR3 nucleotides are TGTGCCAGCAGCCCTGGGGACGGACCTACCCAGTACTTC. Protein: CASSPGDGPTQYF.

CDR3 sequence (DNA): TGTGCCAGCAGCGGGGAGCGGGGGCCCTACGAGCAGTACTTC. Translated: CASSGERGPYEQYF. V usage is TRBV7-2 and J usage is TRBJ2-7, with TRBD2 matching over 8 bases. Germline CDR1 reads SGHTA; CDR2 reads FQGNSA. The CDR3 consists of 14 residues. The V gene end was trimmed by 5 bases and the J gene end by 2 bases; junction bases not matched to a gene: 5.

This rearrangement joins TRBV29-1 to TRBJ2-2; D not resolved. The V gene's germline CDR1 is SQVTM and CDR2 ANQGSEA. CDR3 length: 13 amino acids. The V end was cut by 3 bases, the J end by 4 bases, with 9 bases between. CDR3 protein: CSVEKVFTGELFF. The DNA for the CDR3 is TGCAGCGTTGAGAAGGTGTTCACCGGGGAGCTGTTTTTT.

The chain is built from TRBV5-4 and TRBJ1-2; TRBD1 matches 9 bases. V trimming: 2 bases; J trimming: 6 bases; junction bases outside the gene matches: 14. This CDR3 has 17 amino acids. Germline V gives CDR1 SGHNT, CDR2 YYREEE (reference sequence). CDR3 residues: CASSFGDRESYLHGYTF. In DNA form, the CDR3 reads TGTGCCAGCAGCTTCGGGGACAGGGAGTCTTATTTACATGGCTACACCTTC.

The chain joins TRBV4-3 to TRBJ1-4; 9 nucleotides line up with TRBD1. In germline, CDR1 is LGHNA, CDR2 YSLEER. CDR3 length: 15 residues. With V trimmed by 2 bases and J by 5 bases, 3 bases remained unmatched. The CDR3 coding sequence is TGCGCCAGCAGCCAACGACAGGGGGTAAATGAAAAACTGTTTTTT. Protein product: CASSQRQGVNEKLFF.